The 30 T cell receptor beta chains reported below all come from one sample, sequenced in a study of cytotoxic CD8 clonotypes in ibrutinib-treated CLL. Libraries were prepared by immunoSEQ multiplex PCR; TCRdb keeps only in-frame clonotypes and omits some of them. Of some 200,000 clones listed, about four fifths were seen once; the top ten hold around 10%. Here the sequenced sample was PBMCs, taken after 12 months of ibrutinib treatment. These receptor sequences come from a human donor with chronic lymphocytic leukemia.

This sequence joins TRBV29-1 and TRBJ1-1; a possible D gene is TRBD1 (5 bases). Germline-derived CDR1 and CDR2 are SQVTM and ANQGSEA. The ends were cut back, 3 bases at V and 1 base at J, with 9 bases in the middle. This CDR3 has 13 amino acids. CDR3 protein: CSVEARENTEAFF. The CDR3 coding sequence is TGCAGCGTTGAGGCCAGGGAGAACACTGAAGCTTTCTTT.

This chain links TRBV19 with TRBJ2-3; a weak D match, TRBD2 (5 bases). Per the germline V gene, CDR1 is LNHDA and CDR2 is SQIVND (reference sequence). Trimming took 1 base from V and 2 from J, leaving 7 bases between them. The CDR3 sequence is 14 residues long. CDR3 nucleotide sequence: TGTGCCAGTAGTATAGGCGGGCCCACAGATACGCAGTATTTT. Protein product: CASSIGGPTDTQYF.

This sequence joins TRBV11-2 and TRBJ1-1, with a possible D match to TRBD1 (5 bases). This CDR3 contains 15 residues. CDR1 SGHAT and CDR2 FQNNGV come from the germline V gene. V was cut by 5 bases and J by 1 base, with 14 bases left in between. The CDR3 spells CASSPKGSPNTEAFF. As DNA, the CDR3 is TGTGCCAGCAGCCCAAAGGGGAGTCCGAACACTGAAGCTTTCTTT.

In this sample, this clone turned up many times. A junction boundary mismatches the germline segment, possibly from a read error. The chain joins TRBV7-8 to TRBJ2-3; TRBD1 matches 10 bases. Germline CDR1 reads SGHVS; CDR2 reads FQNEAQ. The CDR3 runs to 13 residues. The CDR3 coding sequence is TGTGCCAGCACGACAGGGGGCACGGATACGCAGTATTTT. It translates to CASTTGGTDTQYF.

The genes are TRBV7-6 and TRBJ2-1, with TRBD1 matching 10 bases. V lost 5 bases to trimming and J lost 2 bases; unmatched junction nucleotides: 6. Germline CDR1 and CDR2: SGHVS and FNYEAQ. CDR3 length equals 16 residues. The CDR3 DNA is TGTGCCAGCAGCCCCACCGGGACAGGGGCCTACAATGAGCAGTTCTTC. Its protein product is CASSPTGTGAYNEQFF.

The chain joins TRBV29-1 to TRBJ2-2, with D tentatively TRBD1 (5 bases). Trimming pared 1 base from V and 8 bases from J, leaving 14 bases between. The CDR3 is 14 residues long. CDR1 SQVTM and CDR2 ANQGSEA come from the germline V gene. CDR3 protein: CSVEVLGAPGELFF. As DNA, the CDR3 is TGCAGCGTTGAAGTGTTAGGGGCGCCGGGGGAGCTGTTTTTT.

The rearrangement links TRBV6-5 to TRBJ1-1; perhaps TRBD1 as D (6 bases). From germline, CDR1 is MNHEY and CDR2 SVGAGI. The CDR3 contains 14 residues. The germline V and J ends were trimmed by 1 base and 4 bases, with 10 bases remaining between them. CDR3 amino acids: CASSYYAGATEAFF. As DNA, the CDR3 is TGTGCCAGCAGTTACTACGCGGGGGCCACTGAAGCTTTCTTT.

This clone was seen more than once but under ten times. The chain couples TRBV5-6 to TRBJ2-2; the D gene is possibly TRBD2 (6 bases). With 2 bases removed from V and 4 bases from J, the gap between germline ends came to 18 bases. The CDR3 runs 17 residues. Germline V gene lookup returns CDR1 SGHDT and CDR2 YYEEEE. CDR3 residues: CASSLGTRLEITGELFF. The CDR3 region has the DNA TGTGCCAGCAGCTTAGGAACCCGACTAGAGATCACCGGGGAGCTGTTTTTT.

The rearrangement uses TRBV19 and TRBJ1-5; 10 bases agree with TRBD1. The trim removed 3 bases at V and 2 bases at J, leaving 4 bases unmatched. The CDR3 loop spans 16 amino acids. CDR1 is LNHDA and CDR2 is SQIVND in the germline V gene (reference sequence). The CDR3 sequence is CASSILTGGRNQPQHF. CDR3 nucleotide sequence: TGTGCCAGTAGTATCCTGACAGGGGGCCGCAATCAGCCCCAGCATTTT. The full variable domain, with the rest looked up from reference TRBV19 and TRBJ1-5, is DGGITQSPKYLFRKEGQNVTLSCEQNLNHDAMYWYRQDPGQGLRLIYYSQIVNDFQKGDIAEGYSVSREKKESFPLTVTSAQKNPTAFYLCASSILTGGRNQPQHFGDGTRLSIL.

The chain combines TRBV27 with TRBJ1-6; no clear D gene. CDR1 is MNHEY and CDR2 is SMNVEV in the germline V gene (reference sequence). CDR3 length: 14 residues. The ends were cut back, 2 bases at V and 0 bases at J, with 2 bases in the middle. This CDR3 is CASSLSSYNSPLHF. The CDR3, as DNA: TGTGCCAGCAGTTTAAGCTCCTATAATTCACCCCTCCACTTT.

This sequence joins TRBV5-1 and TRBJ2-3; D call uncertain. This CDR3 contains 11 residues. Germline V gene data show CDR1 as SGHRS and CDR2 as YFSETQ. V was cut by 0 bases and J by 5 bases, with 1 base left in between. The CDR3 nucleotides are TGCGCCAGCAGCTTGGGAGATACGCAGTATTTT. Its protein product is CASSLGDTQYF.

This clone was recorded only once. The chain has TRBV7-2 and TRBJ2-3; the D is unclear. Trimming took off 4 bases at V and 4 bases at J, with 9 bases between the two ends. CDR3 size: 13 residues. Germline V lookup: CDR1 SGHTA, CDR2 FQGNSA. CDR3 loop: CASSYRAADTQYF. The CDR3 DNA follows: TGTGCCAGCAGCTATAGGGCCGCAGATACGCAGTATTTT.

The J gene is TRBJ1-5, the V gene TRBV6-5; D may be TRBD1 (5 bases). Germline V CDR1 and CDR2: MNHEY, SVGAGI. The CDR3 length is 14 residues. Trimming removed 5 bases from V and 5 bases from J, with 13 bases in between. CDR3 nucleotides: TGTGCCAGCAGTCGCCGGGACCAAGATCAGCCCCAGCATTTT. Its protein product is CASSRRDQDQPQHF.

The rearrangement uses TRBV18 and TRBJ2-7, with D possibly TRBD1 on 6 matching bases. The CDR3 loop spans 13 amino acids. Germline V CDR1 and CDR2: KGHSH, LQKENI. With 6 bases removed from V and 2 bases from J, the gap between germline ends came to 11 bases. This chain's CDR3 is CASSRDKTYEQYF. The CDR3 DNA sequence: TGTGCCAGCTCTCGGGACAAGACCTACGAGCAGTACTTC.

With respect to this clone: The identical CDR3 is also encoded by other nucleotide sequences in the sample. The J gene is TRBJ1-2, the V gene TRBV4-1; TRBD1 is a possible D gene (5 bases). The germline V gene has CDR1 MGHRA and CDR2 YSYEKL. The CDR3 runs to 15 residues. Trimming took off 6 bases at V and 4 bases at J, with 18 bases between the two ends. The CDR3 nucleotides are TGCGCCAGCAGTCAGGCCGGGGCCGGGGGCTATGGCTACACCTTC. Its translation is CASSQAGAGGYGYTF.

CDR3 bases: TGTGCCAGCAGCGTACAGATGAACACTGAAGCTTTCTTT. Protein product: CASSVQMNTEAFF. The chain combines TRBV9 with TRBJ1-1, with D uncertain. The CDR3 runs to 13 residues. Germline V gives CDR1 SGDLS, CDR2 YYNGEE. V dropped 1 base and J dropped 0 bases, with 4 bases sitting between them.

This clone was detected once. The rearrangement links TRBV10-1 to TRBJ2-1, with TRBD2 identical over 10 bases. Germline values: CDR1 WNHNN, CDR2 SYGVQD (reference sequence). Unmatched junction bases numbered 11, after V lost 4 bases and J lost 8 bases. CDR3 length: 16 residues. This chain's CDR3 is CASSVTAGGLIHEQFF. The CDR3 nucleotides are TGCGCCAGCAGTGTAACAGCGGGGGGGCTTATACATGAGCAGTTCTTC.

The V and J genes are TRBV27 and TRBJ2-7; D not resolved. The length of the CDR3 is 13 residues. Germline V lookup: CDR1 MNHEY, CDR2 SMNVEV (reference sequence). V lost 0 bases and J 6 bases, leaving 9 bases between the germline ends. The CDR3 protein is CASSLSGDPEQYF. The DNA for the CDR3 is TGTGCCAGCAGTTTATCAGGTGATCCCGAGCAGTACTTC.

This sequence joins TRBV4-1 and TRBJ1-4; no clear D gene. The CDR3 loop spans 14 amino acids. V lost 1 base to trimming and J lost 8 bases, with 11 bases between them. CDR1 and CDR2 (germline): MGHRA, YSYEKL. CDR3 amino acids: CASSQGTLGEKLFF. CDR3 nucleotides: TGCGCCAGCAGCCAAGGGACCCTGGGGGAAAAACTGTTTTTT.

The J gene is TRBJ2-2, the V gene TRBV2, with D unclear. Germline V gene lookup returns CDR1 SNHLY and CDR2 FYNNEI. The germline V and J ends were trimmed by 6 bases and 2 bases, with 7 bases remaining between them. The CDR3 extends over 13 amino acids. The CDR3 loop is CASSYINTGELFF. CDR3 in DNA: TGTGCCAGCAGCTACATTAACACCGGGGAGCTGTTTTTT.

The genes are TRBV18 and TRBJ2-2, with unresolved D. Per germline, CDR1 KGHSH and CDR2 LQKENI. This CDR3 comprises 15 residues. V dropped 1 base and J dropped 0 bases, with 6 bases sitting between them. The CDR3 coding sequence is TGTGCCAGCTCACCACTACAGTCGAACACCGGGGAGCTGTTTTTT. It encodes CASSPLQSNTGELFF.

The chain carries TRBV5-6 and TRBJ1-1; D is unclear. Germline CDR1 is SGHDT and CDR2 is YYEEEE. The CDR3 covers 15 residues. Trimming took off 4 bases at V and 3 bases at J, with 16 bases between the two ends. As DNA, the CDR3 is TGTGCCAGCAGCCAACGGTGGCCTATGGACACTGAAGCTTTCTTT. This codes for CASSQRWPMDTEAFF.

V gene TRBV5-1 combines with J gene TRBJ2-5, with TRBD1 as a possible D gene (6 bases). Germline CDR1 reads SGHRS; CDR2 reads YFSETQ. This CDR3 is built from 15 residues. The ends were cut back, 0 bases at V and 1 base at J, with 10 bases in the middle. For the CDR3, the DNA is TGCGCCAGCAGCTTGGCCGGACAGTCCCAAGAGACCCAGTACTTC. Protein product: CASSLAGQSQETQYF.

The chain uses TRBV4-1 and TRBJ2-2; D unclear. The CDR3 contains 17 residues. In germline, CDR1 is MGHRA, CDR2 YSYEKL. V lost 4 bases and J lost 1, with 16 bases in between. The CDR3 nucleotides read TGCGCCAGCAGCCTTTCCCCCGATACCTGGAACACCGGGGAGCTGTTTTTT. Encoded protein: CASSLSPDTWNTGELFF.

V usage is TRBV5-8 and J usage is TRBJ1-5, with D possibly TRBD1 on 5 matching bases. Germline CDR1 reads SGHTS; CDR2 reads YDEGEE. The germline V and J ends were trimmed by 1 base and 7 bases, with 15 bases remaining between them. This CDR3 spans 15 amino acids. CDR3 protein: CASSLIWGRGQPQHF. Here the CDR3 DNA reads TGTGCCAGCAGCTTGATTTGGGGAAGGGGACAGCCCCAGCATTTT.

This sequence joins TRBV21-1 and TRBJ2-5; TRBD1, the table's D call, was not compared with the DNA. TRBV21-1 represents a pseudogene. This CDR3 is built from 13 residues. The CDR3 bases are TGTGCCAGCAGGGGGCGGGACAGGGAGACCCAGTACTTC. It yields the protein CASRGRDRETQYF.

The J gene is TRBJ2-7, the V gene TRBV19; D uncertain. The germline V gene encodes CDR1 LNHDA and CDR2 SQIVND (reference sequence). The CDR3 spans 14 residues. V dropped 5 bases and J dropped 4 bases, with 15 bases sitting between them. Here the CDR3 DNA reads TGTGCCAGTAGTTCAACCGGGCCACCTTACGAGCAGTACTTC. It translates to CASSSTGPPYEQYF.

This chain uses TRBV6-1 with TRBJ1-1, with unresolved D. CDR3 size: 13 residues. Germline loops: CDR1 MNHNS, CDR2 SASEGT. V gave up 4 bases and J gave up 0 bases, with 6 bases separating them. CDR3 loop: CASSGTVNTEAFF. The CDR3, as DNA: TGTGCCAGCAGTGGGACGGTGAACACTGAAGCTTTCTTT.

The chain employs TRBV10-3 and TRBJ1-1, with 7 bases that match TRBD1. The ends lost 5 bases at V and 0 bases at J; junction bases unmatched: 6. Germline V gene lookup returns CDR1 ENHRY and CDR2 SYGVKD. The CDR3 covers 15 residues. CDR3 nucleotides: TGTGCCATCAGTCCCGGGACAGCGATGAACACTGAAGCTTTCTTT. Translating it yields CAISPGTAMNTEAFF.

The chain joins TRBV27 to TRBJ2-2, with D possibly being TRBD1 (5 bases). Germline assignment: CDR1 MNHEY and CDR2 SMNVEV (reference sequence). The CDR3 runs to 13 residues. The V end lost 7 bases, the J end lost 4 bases, and 10 bases lay between the germline ends. CDR3 sequence reads: CASTKGSTGELFF. As DNA, the CDR3 is TGTGCCAGCACCAAGGGGTCCACCGGGGAGCTGTTTTTT.